This T cell receptor (beta chain) is from a study of early T cells in non-severe SARS-CoV-2 infection. About the study: Sequencing targeted bulk RNA from unsorted whole blood, leaving chains unpaired. Study conclusions and caveats: Reliance on VDJdb matching favored anti-spike CD8 responses; private and CD4 specificities were missed.

This clonotype occurred many times. Its antigen is unidentified. Unique molecular identifiers were added to individual cDNA molecules. TCRdb passed the 5' RACE reads through MiXCR, listing each CDR3 protein once. The repertoire holds roughly 40,000 distinct CDR3 sequences, with about 6.2% as singletons. Sequenced material: whole blood. The TCR originated in an adult who was a healthcare worker with PCR-confirmed SARS-CoV-2 infection or an uninfected control (not recorded which).

The CDR3 nucleotides are TGTGCCACCAGCAGTGGACAGCGAGGGGTGAACACTGAAGCTTTCTTT. It specifies CATSSGQRGVNTEAFF. The genes are TRBV15 and TRBJ1-1, with D possibly TRBD1 on 6 matching bases. The V gene lost 3 bases and the J gene lost 0 bases, with 14 bases spanning the gap. CDR1 and CDR2 from the germline V gene are LNHNV and YYDKDF (reference sequence). The CDR3 consists of 16 residues.